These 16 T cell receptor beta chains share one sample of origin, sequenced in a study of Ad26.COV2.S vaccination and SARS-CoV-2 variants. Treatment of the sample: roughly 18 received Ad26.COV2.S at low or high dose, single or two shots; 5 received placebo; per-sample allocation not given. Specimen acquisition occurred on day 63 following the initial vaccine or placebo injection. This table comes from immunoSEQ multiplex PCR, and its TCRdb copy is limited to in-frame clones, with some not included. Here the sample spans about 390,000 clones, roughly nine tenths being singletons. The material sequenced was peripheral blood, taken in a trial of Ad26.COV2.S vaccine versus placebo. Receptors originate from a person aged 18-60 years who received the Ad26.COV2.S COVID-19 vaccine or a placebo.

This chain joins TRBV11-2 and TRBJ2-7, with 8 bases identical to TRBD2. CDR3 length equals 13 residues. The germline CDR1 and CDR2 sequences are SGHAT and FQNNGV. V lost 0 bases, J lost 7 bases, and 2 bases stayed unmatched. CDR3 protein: CASSLDRGGEQYF. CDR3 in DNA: TGTGCCAGCAGCTTAGATCGGGGGGGAGAGCAGTACTTC.

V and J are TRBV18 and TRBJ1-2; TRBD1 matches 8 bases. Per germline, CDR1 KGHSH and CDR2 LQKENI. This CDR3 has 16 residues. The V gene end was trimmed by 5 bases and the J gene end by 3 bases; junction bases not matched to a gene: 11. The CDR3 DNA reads TGTGCCAGCTCAGAGGGTCTGGGACAGGTCGACTATGGCTACACCTTC. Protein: CASSEGLGQVDYGYTF.

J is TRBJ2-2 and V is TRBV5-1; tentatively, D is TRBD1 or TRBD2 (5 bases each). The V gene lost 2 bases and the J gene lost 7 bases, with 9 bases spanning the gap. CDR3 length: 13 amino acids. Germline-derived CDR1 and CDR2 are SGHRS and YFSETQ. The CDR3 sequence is CASSFRELGELFF. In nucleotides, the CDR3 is TGCGCCAGCAGCTTCAGGGAGCTCGGGGAGCTGTTTTTT.

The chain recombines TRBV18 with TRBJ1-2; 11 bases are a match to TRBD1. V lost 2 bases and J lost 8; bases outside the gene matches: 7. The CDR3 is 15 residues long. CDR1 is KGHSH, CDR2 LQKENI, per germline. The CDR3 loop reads CASSPSGQGAEGYTF. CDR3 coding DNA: TGTGCCAGCTCACCATCTGGACAGGGGGCGGAAGGCTACACCTTC.

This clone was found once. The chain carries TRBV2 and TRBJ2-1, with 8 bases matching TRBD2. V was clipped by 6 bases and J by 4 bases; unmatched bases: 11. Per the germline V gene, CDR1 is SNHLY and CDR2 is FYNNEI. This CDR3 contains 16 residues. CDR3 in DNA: TGTGCCAGCAGCCCAGGTCGGGGGGGCAGGTACAATGAGCAGTTCTTC. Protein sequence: CASSPGRGGRYNEQFF.

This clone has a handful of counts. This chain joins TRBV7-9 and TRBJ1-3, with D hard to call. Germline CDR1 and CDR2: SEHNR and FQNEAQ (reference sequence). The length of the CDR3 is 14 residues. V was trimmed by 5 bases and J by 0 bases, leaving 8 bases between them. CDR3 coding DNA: TGTGCCAGCAGCCGCCTCGACTCTGGAAACACCATATATTTT. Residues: CASSRLDSGNTIYF. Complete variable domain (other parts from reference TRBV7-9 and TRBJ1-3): DTGVSQNPRHKITKRGQNVTFRCDPISEHNRLYWYRQTLGQGPEFLTYFQNEAQLEKSRLLSDRFSAERPKGSFSTLEIQRTEQGDSAMYLCASSRLDSGNTIYFGEGSWLTVV.

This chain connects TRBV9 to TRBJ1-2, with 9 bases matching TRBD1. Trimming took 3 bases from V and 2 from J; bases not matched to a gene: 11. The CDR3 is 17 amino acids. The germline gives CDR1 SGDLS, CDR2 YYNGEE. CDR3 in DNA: TGTGCCAGCAGCGCAGGAGGGACAGGGTGGATCAACTATGGCTACACCTTC. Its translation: CASSAGGTGWINYGYTF.

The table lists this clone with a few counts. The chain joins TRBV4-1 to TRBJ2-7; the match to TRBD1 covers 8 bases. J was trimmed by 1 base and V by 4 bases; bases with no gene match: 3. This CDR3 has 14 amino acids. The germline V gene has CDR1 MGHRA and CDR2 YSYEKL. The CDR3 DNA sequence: TGCGCCAGCAGCCGGACAGGGCTTTCCTACGAGCAGTACTTC. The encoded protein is CASSRTGLSYEQYF.

CDR3 bases: TGTGCCAGCAGCTTGGACCCAGGGGAGAACACCGGGGAGCTGTTTTTT. Translating gives CASSLDPGENTGELFF. The rearrangement joins TRBV5-4 to TRBJ2-2, with a weak D call TRBD1 (6 bases). The CDR3 is 16 amino acids. CDR1 and CDR2 from the germline V gene are SGHNT and YYREEE (reference sequence). Trimming removed 0 bases from V and 1 base from J, with 10 bases in between.

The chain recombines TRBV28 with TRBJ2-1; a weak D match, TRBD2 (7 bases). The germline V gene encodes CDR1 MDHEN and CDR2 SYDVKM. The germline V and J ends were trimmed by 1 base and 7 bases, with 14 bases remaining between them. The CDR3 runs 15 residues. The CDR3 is CASSLYRGAQNEQFF. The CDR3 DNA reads TGTGCCAGCAGTTTATACCGGGGGGCGCAAAATGAGCAGTTCTTC.

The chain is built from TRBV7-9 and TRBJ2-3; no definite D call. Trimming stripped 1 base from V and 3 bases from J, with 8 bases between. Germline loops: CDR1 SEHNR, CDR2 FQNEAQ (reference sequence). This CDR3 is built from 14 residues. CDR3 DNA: TGTGCCAGCAGCTTAGGGGCTGTTACAGATACGCAGTATTTT. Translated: CASSLGAVTDTQYF. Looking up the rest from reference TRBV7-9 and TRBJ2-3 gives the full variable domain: DTGVSQNPRHKITKRGQNVTFRCDPISEHNRLYWYRQTLGQGPEFLTYFQNEAQLEKSRLLSDRFSAERPKGSFSTLEIQRTEQGDSAMYLCASSLGAVTDTQYFGPGTRLTVL.

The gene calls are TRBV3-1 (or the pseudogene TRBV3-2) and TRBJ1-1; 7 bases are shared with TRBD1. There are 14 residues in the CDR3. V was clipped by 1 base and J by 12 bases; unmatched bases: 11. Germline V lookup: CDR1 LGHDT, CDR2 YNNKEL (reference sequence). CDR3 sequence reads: CASSQVNGRDSTFF. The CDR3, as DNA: TGTGCCAGCAGCCAAGTCAATGGGCGGGACAGTACTTTCTTT.

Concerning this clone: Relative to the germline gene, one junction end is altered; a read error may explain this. The CDR3 DNA is TGCGCCAGCAGTCAAGATTCCCCCTTCGGGGGGCTCACAGATACGCAGTATTTT. It specifies CASSQDSPFGGLTDTQYF. The gene calls are TRBV4-1 and TRBJ2-3; D is perhaps TRBD2 (7 bases). The CDR3 runs to 18 residues. The germline gives CDR1 MGHRA, CDR2 YSYEKL.

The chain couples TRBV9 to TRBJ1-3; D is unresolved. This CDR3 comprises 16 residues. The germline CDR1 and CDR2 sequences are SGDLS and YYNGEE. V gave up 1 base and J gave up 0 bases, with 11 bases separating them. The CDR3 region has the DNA TGTGCCAGCAGCGTATCAGGTGGAGGCTCTGGAAACACCATATATTTT. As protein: CASSVSGGGSGNTIYF.

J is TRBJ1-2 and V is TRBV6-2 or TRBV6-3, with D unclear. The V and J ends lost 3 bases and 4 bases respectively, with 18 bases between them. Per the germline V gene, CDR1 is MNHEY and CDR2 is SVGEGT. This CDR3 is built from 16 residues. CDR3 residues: CASSYPPRPEPYGYTF. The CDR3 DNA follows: TGTGCCAGCAGTTATCCACCCCGGCCAGAGCCCTATGGCTACACCTTC.

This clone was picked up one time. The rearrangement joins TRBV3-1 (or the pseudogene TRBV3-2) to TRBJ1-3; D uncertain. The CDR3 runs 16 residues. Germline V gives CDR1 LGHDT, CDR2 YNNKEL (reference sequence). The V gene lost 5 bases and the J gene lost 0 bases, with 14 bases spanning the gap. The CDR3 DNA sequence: TGTGCCAGCAGCGCTGGCCGACTGCTCTCTGGAAACACCATATATTTT. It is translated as CASSAGRLLSGNTIYF.